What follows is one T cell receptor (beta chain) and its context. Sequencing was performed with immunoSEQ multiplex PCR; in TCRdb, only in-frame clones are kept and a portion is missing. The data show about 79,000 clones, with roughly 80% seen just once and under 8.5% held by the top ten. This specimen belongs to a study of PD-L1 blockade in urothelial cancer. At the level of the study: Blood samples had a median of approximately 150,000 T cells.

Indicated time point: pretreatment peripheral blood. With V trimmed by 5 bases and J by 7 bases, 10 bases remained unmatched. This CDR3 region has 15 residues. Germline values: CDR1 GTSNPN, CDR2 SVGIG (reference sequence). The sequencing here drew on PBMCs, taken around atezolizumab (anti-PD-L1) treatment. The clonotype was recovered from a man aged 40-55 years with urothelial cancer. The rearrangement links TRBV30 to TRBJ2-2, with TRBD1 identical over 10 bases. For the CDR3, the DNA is TGTGCCTGGTCTTTTGGGACAGGGGCCGGCGGGGAGCTGTTTTTT. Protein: CAWSFGTGAGGELFF.